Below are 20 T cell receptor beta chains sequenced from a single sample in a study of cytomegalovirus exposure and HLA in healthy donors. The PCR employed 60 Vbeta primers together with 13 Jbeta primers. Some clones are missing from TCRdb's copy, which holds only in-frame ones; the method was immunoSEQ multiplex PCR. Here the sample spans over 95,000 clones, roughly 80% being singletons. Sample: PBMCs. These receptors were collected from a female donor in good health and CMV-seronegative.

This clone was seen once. The CDR3 sequence is CASKFEGTRTNEQFF. The DNA of the CDR3 is TGTGCCAGCAAGTTTGAGGGGACTAGGACCAATGAGCAGTTCTTC. This chain connects TRBV2 to TRBJ2-1; 8 bases are shared with TRBD2. With V trimmed by 7 bases and J by 6 bases, 11 bases remained unmatched. Germline CDR1 SNHLY, CDR2 FYNNEI. The CDR3 contains 15 residues.

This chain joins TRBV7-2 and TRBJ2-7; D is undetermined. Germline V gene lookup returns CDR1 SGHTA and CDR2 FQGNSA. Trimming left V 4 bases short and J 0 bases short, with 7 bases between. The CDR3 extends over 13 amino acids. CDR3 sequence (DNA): TGTGCCAGCAGCTCAGAAAGCTCCTACGAGCAGTACTTC. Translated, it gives CASSSESSYEQYF.

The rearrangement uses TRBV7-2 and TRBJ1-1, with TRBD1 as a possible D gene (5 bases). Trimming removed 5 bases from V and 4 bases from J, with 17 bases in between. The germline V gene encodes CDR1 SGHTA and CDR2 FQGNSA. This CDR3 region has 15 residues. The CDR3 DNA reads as TGTGCCAGCAGCCCCACACCCAACGGGGGCACTGAAGCTTTCTTT. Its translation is CASSPTPNGGTEAFF.

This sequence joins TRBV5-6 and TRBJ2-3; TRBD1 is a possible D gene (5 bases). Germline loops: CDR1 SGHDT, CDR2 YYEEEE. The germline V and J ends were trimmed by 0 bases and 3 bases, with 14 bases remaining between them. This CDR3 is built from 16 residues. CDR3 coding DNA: TGTGCCAGCAGCTTGGGGTCAGGGCTGGGGACAGATACGCAGTATTTT. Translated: CASSLGSGLGTDTQYF.

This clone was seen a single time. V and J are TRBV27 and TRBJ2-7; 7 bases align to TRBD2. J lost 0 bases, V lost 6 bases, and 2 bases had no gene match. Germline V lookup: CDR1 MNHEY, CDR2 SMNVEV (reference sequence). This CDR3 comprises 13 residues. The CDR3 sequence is CASSGGYSYEQYF. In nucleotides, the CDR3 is TGTGCCAGCAGCGGGGGGTACTCCTACGAGCAGTACTTC.

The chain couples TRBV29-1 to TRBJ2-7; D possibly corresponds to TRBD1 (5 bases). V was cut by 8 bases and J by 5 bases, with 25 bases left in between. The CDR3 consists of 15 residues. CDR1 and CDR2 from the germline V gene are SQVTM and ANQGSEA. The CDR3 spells CSQGLGCSHRHEQYF. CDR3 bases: TGCAGCCAGGGCCTGGGCTGTTCCCACCGCCACGAGCAGTACTTC.

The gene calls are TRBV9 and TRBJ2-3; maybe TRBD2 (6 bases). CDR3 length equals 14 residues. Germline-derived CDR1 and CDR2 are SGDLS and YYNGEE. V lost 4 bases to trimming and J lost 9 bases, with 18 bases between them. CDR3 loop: CASSPTLGEVTQYF. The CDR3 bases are TGTGCCAGCAGCCCAACGTTGGGGGAGGTCACGCAGTATTTT. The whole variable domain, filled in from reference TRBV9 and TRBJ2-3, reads DSGVTQTPKHLITATGQRVTLRCSPRSGDLSVYWYQQSLDQGLQFLIQYYNGEERAKGNILERFSAQQFPDLHSELNLSSLELGDSALYFCASSPTLGEVTQYFGPGTRLTVL.

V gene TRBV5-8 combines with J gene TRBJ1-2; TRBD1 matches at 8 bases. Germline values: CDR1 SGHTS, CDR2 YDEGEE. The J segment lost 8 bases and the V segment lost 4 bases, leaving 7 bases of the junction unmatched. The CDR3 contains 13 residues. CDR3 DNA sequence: TGTGCCAGCAGCCCGGACAGGGTGCGGGGCTACACCTTC. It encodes CASSPDRVRGYTF.

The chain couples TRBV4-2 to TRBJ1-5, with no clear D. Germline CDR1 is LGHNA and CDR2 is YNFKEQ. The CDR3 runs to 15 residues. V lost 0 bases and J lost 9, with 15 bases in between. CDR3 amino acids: CASSQDSGDDRPQHF. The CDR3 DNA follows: TGTGCCAGCAGCCAAGATTCCGGGGATGACCGGCCCCAGCATTTT.

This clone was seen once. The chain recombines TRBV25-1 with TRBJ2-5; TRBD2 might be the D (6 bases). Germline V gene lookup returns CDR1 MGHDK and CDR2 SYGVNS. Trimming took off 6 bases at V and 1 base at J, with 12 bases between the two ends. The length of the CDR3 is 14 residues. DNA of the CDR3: TGTGCCAGCAGACCCTCCGGGAGCCAAGAGACCCAGTACTTC. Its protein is CASRPSGSQETQYF.

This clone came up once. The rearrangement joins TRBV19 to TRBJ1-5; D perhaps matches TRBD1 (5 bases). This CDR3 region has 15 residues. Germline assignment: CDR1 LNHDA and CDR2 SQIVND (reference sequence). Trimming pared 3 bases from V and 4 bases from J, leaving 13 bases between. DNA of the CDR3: TGTGCCAGTAGTATCCAGGGCTTACTAAATCAGCCCCAGCATTTT. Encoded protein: CASSIQGLLNQPQHF.

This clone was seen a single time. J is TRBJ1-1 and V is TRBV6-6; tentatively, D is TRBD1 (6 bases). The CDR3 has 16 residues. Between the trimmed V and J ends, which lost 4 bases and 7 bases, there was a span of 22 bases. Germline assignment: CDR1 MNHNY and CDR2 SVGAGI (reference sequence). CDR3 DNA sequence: TGTGCCAGCAGTTCCCCACGCCGGGACACCTACCTTGAAGCTTTCTTT. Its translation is CASSSPRRDTYLEAFF.

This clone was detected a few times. The DNA for the CDR3 is TGCGCCAGCAGCCAAGCGGGACACTCTGAAGCTTTCTTT. Translating gives CASSQAGHSEAFF. This chain links TRBV4-1 with TRBJ1-1, with D possibly matching TRBD1 (6 bases). The germline gives CDR1 MGHRA, CDR2 YSYEKL. V shed 1 base and J shed 6 bases, with 9 bases lying between them. The CDR3 has 13 residues.

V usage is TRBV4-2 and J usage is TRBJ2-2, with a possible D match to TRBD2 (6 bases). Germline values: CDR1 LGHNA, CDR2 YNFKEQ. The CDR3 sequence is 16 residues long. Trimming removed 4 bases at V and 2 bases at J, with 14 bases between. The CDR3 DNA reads TGTGCCAGCAGCCTAGAAGTGCGGGGTAACACCGGGGAGCTGTTTTTT. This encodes CASSLEVRGNTGELFF.

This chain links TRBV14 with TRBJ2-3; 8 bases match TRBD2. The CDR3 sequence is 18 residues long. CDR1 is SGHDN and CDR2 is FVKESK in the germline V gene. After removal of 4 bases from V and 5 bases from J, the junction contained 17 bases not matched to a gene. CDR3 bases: TGTGCCAGCAGCCCGTGGTTTTTTCCGGGGGGGCTTAGAGATACGCAGTATTTT. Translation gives CASSPWFFPGGLRDTQYF.

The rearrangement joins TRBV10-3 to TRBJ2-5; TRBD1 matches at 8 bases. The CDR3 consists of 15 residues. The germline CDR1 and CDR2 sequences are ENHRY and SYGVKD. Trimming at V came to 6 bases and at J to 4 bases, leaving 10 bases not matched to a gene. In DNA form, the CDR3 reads TGTGCCATCAGGACTGACAGGGGTGCGGGAGAGACCCAGTACTTC. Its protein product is CAIRTDRGAGETQYF.

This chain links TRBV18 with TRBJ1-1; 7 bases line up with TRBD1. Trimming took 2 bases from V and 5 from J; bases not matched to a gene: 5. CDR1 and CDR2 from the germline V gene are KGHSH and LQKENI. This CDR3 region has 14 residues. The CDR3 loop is CASSPTRGETEAFF. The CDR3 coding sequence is TGTGCCAGCTCACCAACCAGGGGGGAGACTGAAGCTTTCTTT. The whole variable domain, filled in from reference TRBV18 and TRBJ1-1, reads NAGVMQNPRHLVRRRGQEARLRCSPMKGHSHVYWYRQLPEEGLKFMVYLQKENIIDESGMPKERFSAEFPKEGPSILRIQQVVRGDSAAYFCASSPTRGETEAFFGQGTRLTVV.

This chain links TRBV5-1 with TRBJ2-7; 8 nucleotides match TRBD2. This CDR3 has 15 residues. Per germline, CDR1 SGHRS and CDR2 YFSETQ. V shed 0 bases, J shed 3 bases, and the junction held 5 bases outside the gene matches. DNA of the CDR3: TGCGCCAGCAGCTTGGGGGGACTAGATGACTACGAGCAGTACTTC. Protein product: CASSLGGLDDYEQYF.

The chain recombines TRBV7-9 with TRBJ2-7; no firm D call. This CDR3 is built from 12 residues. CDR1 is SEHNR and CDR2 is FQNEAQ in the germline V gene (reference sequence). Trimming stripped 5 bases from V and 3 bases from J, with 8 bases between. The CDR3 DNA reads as TGTGCCAGCAGCCCCAGTATCTACGAGCAGTACTTC. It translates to CASSPSIYEQYF. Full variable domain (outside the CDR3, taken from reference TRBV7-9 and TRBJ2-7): DTGVSQNPRHKITKRGQNVTFRCDPISEHNRLYWYRQTLGQGPEFLTYFQNEAQLEKSRLLSDRFSAERPKGSFSTLEIQRTEQGDSAMYLCASSPSIYEQYFGPGTRLTVT.

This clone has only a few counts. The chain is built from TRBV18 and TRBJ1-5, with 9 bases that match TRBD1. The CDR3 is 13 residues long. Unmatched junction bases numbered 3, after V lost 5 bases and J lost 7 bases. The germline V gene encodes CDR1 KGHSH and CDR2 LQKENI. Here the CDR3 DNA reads TGTGCCAGCTCAGCGGACAGGGGACAGCCCCAGCATTTT. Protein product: CASSADRGQPQHF.